These 21 T cell receptor beta chains came from one sample sequenced in a study of blood T cell repertoires in COVID-19. Profiling relied on immunoSEQ multiplex PCR, and the TCRdb table lists in-frame clones only, not all of them. The sample gives hundreds of thousands of clones, more than 80% of which show up once; approximately 1% is in the top ten. The sample consisted of PBMCs or T cells enriched from blood (not recorded which). Every receptor here comes from a man aged 18 to 35 who had recovered from COVID-19.

The genes are TRBV2 and TRBJ1-4; D uncertain. Germline V gene data show CDR1 as SNHLY and CDR2 as FYNNEI. The CDR3 has 14 residues. V was clipped by 4 bases and J by 7 bases, with 13 bases between them. DNA for the CDR3: TGTGCCAGCAGTGTGCCTCTAAGCTCTGAAAAACTGTTTTTT. It yields the protein CASSVPLSSEKLFF. Full variable domain (outside the CDR3, taken from reference TRBV2 and TRBJ1-4): EPEVTQTPSHQVTQMGQEVILRCVPISNHLYFYWYRQILGQKVEFLVSFYNNEISEKSEIFDDQFSVERPDGSNFTLKIRSTKLEDSAMYFCASSVPLSSEKLFFGSGTQLSVL.

The rearrangement links TRBV3-1 (or the pseudogene TRBV3-2) to TRBJ2-5; 12 nucleotides match TRBD2. The CDR3 sequence is 18 residues long. Germline loops: CDR1 LGHDT, CDR2 YNNKEL (reference sequence). V shed 7 bases and J 5 bases; nucleotides not matched to a gene: 17. CDR3 in amino acids: CASNQTSGSHEIAETQYF. In DNA form, the CDR3 reads TGTGCCAGCAACCAGACTAGCGGGAGTCATGAAATCGCCGAGACCCAGTACTTC.

Comments on this clone: Relative to the germline gene, one junction end is altered; a read error may explain this. The chain is built from TRBV12-5 and TRBJ1-2, with D tentatively TRBD1 (5 bases). Germline values: CDR1 LGHNT, CDR2 FRNRAP. This CDR3 region has 11 residues. The CDR3 region is CASGFQGTPVF. The DNA of the CDR3 is TGTGCTAGTGGTTTTCAGGGAACGCCTGTTTTC.

The chain carries TRBV5-4 and TRBJ2-7; the match to TRBD1 covers 9 bases. Unmatched junction bases numbered 4, after V lost 4 bases and J lost 5 bases. Germline-derived CDR1 and CDR2 are SGHNT and YYREEE (reference sequence). The CDR3 has 13 amino acids. The CDR3 bases are TGTGCCAGCAGCGCGGGACAGGGAGACGAGCAGTACTTC. Its protein product is CASSAGQGDEQYF.

The J gene is TRBJ2-5, the V gene TRBV4-2; 7 bases line up with TRBD2. Germline lookup yields CDR1 LGHNA and CDR2 YNFKEQ. The length of the CDR3 is 17 residues. V dropped 5 bases and J dropped 0; count of bases not matched to a gene: 12. CDR3 sequence reads: CASSGREPGLYQETQYF. DNA of the CDR3: TGTGCCAGCAGCGGGCGGGAGCCCGGGTTGTACCAAGAGACCCAGTACTTC.

The chain carries TRBV5-3 and TRBJ1-6; D unresolved. TRBV5-3 is identified as an open reading frame with a role that is uncertain. The germline V and J ends were trimmed by 0 bases and 8 bases, with 9 bases remaining between them. This CDR3 comprises 14 residues. The CDR3 nucleotides are TGTGCCAGAAGCTTGGCGAGTGGTGATTCACCCCTCCACTTT. Its translation is CARSLASGDSPLHF.

This chain joins TRBV18 and TRBJ1-4; TRBD1 matches 8 bases. Trimming took 6 bases from V and 3 from J; bases not matched to a gene: 6. Germline assignment: CDR1 KGHSH and CDR2 LQKENI. CDR3 length: 15 residues. CDR3 nucleotide sequence: TGTGCCAGCTCGCCGCAGGGGGCGGCTAATGAAAAACTGTTTTTT. As protein: CASSPQGAANEKLFF. The full variable domain, completed using reference TRBV18 and TRBJ1-4, is NAGVMQNPRHLVRRRGQEARLRCSPMKGHSHVYWYRQLPEEGLKFMVYLQKENIIDESGMPKERFSAEFPKEGPSILRIQQVVRGDSAAYFCASSPQGAANEKLFFGSGTQLSVL.

The J gene is TRBJ1-5, the V gene TRBV29-1, with D maybe TRBD1 (6 bases). With 5 bases removed from V and 3 bases from J, the gap between germline ends came to 11 bases. The germline V gene has CDR1 SQVTM and CDR2 ANQGSEA. This CDR3 contains 13 residues. The CDR3 protein is CSVLDSYNQPQHF. CDR3 nucleotide sequence: TGCAGCGTTCTGGACAGCTACAATCAGCCCCAGCATTTT.

The chain combines TRBV6-5 with TRBJ2-7; D might be TRBD1 (6 bases). V lost 0 bases and J 2 bases, leaving 11 bases between the germline ends. The CDR3 runs 15 residues. The germline gives CDR1 MNHEY, CDR2 SVGAGI. The chain's CDR3 is CASSYSLTGTYEQYF. The DNA for the CDR3 is TGTGCCAGCAGTTACTCGCTGACAGGTACCTACGAGCAGTACTTC.

The genes are TRBV7-8 and TRBJ2-7; 8 bases agree with TRBD1. This CDR3 contains 16 residues. Germline V gene data show CDR1 as SGHVS and CDR2 as FQNEAQ. With V trimmed by 5 bases and J by 2 bases, 11 bases remained unmatched. The chain's CDR3 is CASSPPRTGPPYEQYF. Here the CDR3 DNA reads TGTGCCAGCAGCCCACCTCGGACAGGGCCGCCCTACGAGCAGTACTTC.

The chain couples TRBV6-4 to TRBJ1-4; TRBD1 matches at 8 bases. The germline V gene has CDR1 MRHNA and CDR2 SNTAGT. This CDR3 is 13 amino acids long. Trimming took 3 bases from V and 10 from J; bases not matched to a gene: 4. This chain's CDR3 is CASSEQGEGKLFF. The CDR3 nucleotides are TGTGCCAGCAGTGAACAGGGGGAGGGAAAACTGTTTTTT.

The chain has TRBV19 and TRBJ1-2, with TRBD1 matching 7 bases. This CDR3 is 15 amino acids long. V was pared by 7 bases and J by 8 bases, with 16 bases of the junction left unmatched. The V gene's germline CDR1 is LNHDA and CDR2 SQIVND (reference sequence). The CDR3 loop is CASTPGQRLAGGYTF. CDR3 DNA: TGTGCCAGTACCCCGGGACAGCGCCTCGCGGGAGGCTACACCTTC.

CDR3 nucleotides: TGTGCCAGCAGCTTGGGGGCAGATCAGCCCCAGCATTTT. It yields the protein CASSLGADQPQHF. The chain joins TRBV5-4 to TRBJ1-5; D uncertain. Trimming stripped 0 bases from V and 5 bases from J, with 6 bases between. This CDR3 contains 13 residues. In germline, CDR1 is SGHNT, CDR2 YYREEE (reference sequence). The full variable domain, completed using reference TRBV5-4 and TRBJ1-5, is ETGVTQSPTHLIKTRGQQVTLRCSSQSGHNTVSWYQQALGQGPQFIFQYYREEENGRGNFPPRFSGLQFPNYSSELNVNALELDDSALYLCASSLGADQPQHFGDGTRLSIL.

The rearrangement uses TRBV28 and TRBJ2-7, with 8 bases that match TRBD2. The V segment lost 3 bases and the J segment 6 bases; nucleotides outside the gene matches: 1. CDR1 MDHEN and CDR2 SYDVKM come from the germline V gene. The CDR3 length is 12 residues. CDR3 loop: CASSFAGGEQYF. The CDR3 DNA reads TGTGCCAGCAGTTTCGCGGGGGGCGAGCAGTACTTC.

The chain recombines TRBV27 with TRBJ1-4; 8 bases are shared with TRBD1. Germline V gives CDR1 MNHEY, CDR2 SMNVEV (reference sequence). Germline trimming cut 4 bases from V and 3 bases from J; bases unmatched to any gene: 7. This CDR3 is 16 amino acids long. The DNA of the CDR3 is TGTGCCAGCAGTTCCACCTCGACAGGGGCTAATGAAAAACTGTTTTTT. As protein: CASSSTSTGANEKLFF. The whole variable domain, filled in from reference TRBV27 and TRBJ1-4, reads EAQVTQNPRYLITVTGKKLTVTCSQNMNHEYMSWYRQDPGLGLRQIYYSMNVEVTDKGDVPEGYKVSRKEKRNFPLILESPSPNQTSLYFCASSSTSTGANEKLFFGSGTQLSVL.

The chain uses TRBV4-2 and TRBJ1-5; perhaps TRBD1 as D (6 bases). CDR3 length: 16 amino acids. The V end was cut by 0 bases, the J end by 9 bases, with 18 bases between. Germline V CDR1 and CDR2: LGHNA, YNFKEQ. CDR3 amino acids: CASSQESGALEGPQHF. CDR3 coding DNA: TGTGCCAGCAGCCAAGAGTCAGGGGCCCTCGAGGGGCCCCAGCATTTT.

This chain connects TRBV29-1 to TRBJ1-5; a possible D gene is TRBD1 (5 bases). The CDR3 covers 13 residues. Germline V lookup: CDR1 SQVTM, CDR2 ANQGSEA. V was cut by 6 bases and J by 3 bases, with 12 bases left in between. The DNA of the CDR3 is TGCAGCGTCGGACTAGGGGTCAATCAGCCCCAGCATTTT. It specifies CSVGLGVNQPQHF.

J is TRBJ2-3 and V is TRBV10-3; D may be TRBD2 (7 bases). This CDR3 has 15 amino acids. The V end lost 10 bases, the J end lost 0 bases, and 17 bases lay between the germline ends. Looked up from germline, CDR1 is ENHRY and CDR2 is SYGVKD. CDR3 sequence (DNA): TGTGCCACGAACGCGGGGGCGGGAAGCACAGATACGCAGTATTTT. Amino acids: CATNAGAGSTDTQYF.

The chain links TRBV19 to TRBJ1-2; 9 nucleotides agree with TRBD1. The CDR3 is made up of 17 amino acids. With V trimmed by 5 bases and J by 4 bases, 14 bases remained unmatched. Germline CDR1 is LNHDA and CDR2 is SQIVND (reference sequence). For the CDR3, the DNA is TGTGCCAGTAGTCTTACCGGACAGGGGTTCTTAGTCTATGGCTACACCTTC. Residues: CASSLTGQGFLVYGYTF.

V gene TRBV4-1 combines with J gene TRBJ2-1, with TRBD2 matching over 16 bases. CDR1 and CDR2 from the germline V gene are MGHRA and YSYEKL. The CDR3 loop spans 17 amino acids. Losses at the gene ends were 0 bases for V and 9 bases for J; bases not matched to a gene: 5. CDR3 in DNA: TGCGCCAGCAGCCAAGAAGGGACTAGCGGGGGGGCGGGTGAGCAGTTCTTC. Its translation: CASSQEGTSGGAGEQFF.

The gene calls are TRBV27 and TRBJ2-5, with D possibly being TRBD2 (7 bases). The ends were cut back, 6 bases at V and 5 bases at J, with 16 bases in the middle. CDR3 length: 14 residues. The germline V gene encodes CDR1 MNHEY and CDR2 SMNVEV (reference sequence). In DNA form, the CDR3 reads TGTGCCAGCAGGCGGGGGCGTCTCCGGGAGACCCAGTACTTC. It translates to CASRRGRLRETQYF.